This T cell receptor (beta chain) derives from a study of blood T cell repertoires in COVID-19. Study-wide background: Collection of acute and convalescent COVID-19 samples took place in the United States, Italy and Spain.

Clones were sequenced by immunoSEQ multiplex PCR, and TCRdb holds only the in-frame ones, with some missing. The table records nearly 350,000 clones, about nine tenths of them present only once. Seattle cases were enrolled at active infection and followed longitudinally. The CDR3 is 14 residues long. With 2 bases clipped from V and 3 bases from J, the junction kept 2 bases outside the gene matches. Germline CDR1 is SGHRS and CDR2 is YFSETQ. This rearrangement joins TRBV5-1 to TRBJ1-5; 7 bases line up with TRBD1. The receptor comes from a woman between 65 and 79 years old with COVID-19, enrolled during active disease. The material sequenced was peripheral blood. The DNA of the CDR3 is TGCGCCAGCAGCTTTGGACAGGACAATCAGCCCCAGCATTTT. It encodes CASSFGQDNQPQHF.